Detailed here is one TCR beta chain. Which antigen it targets is not known. Within one base of it there is no much larger clone, and no base qualities were kept. Participants in the prospective study were enrolled through a virtual design, were aged roughly 18 to 100 years, and lived in roughly 25 United States geographic areas. To assign participants to cohorts, the prospective study relied on clinical history that participants themselves reported in a screening survey and a study questionnaire. ImmuneRACE Cohort 3 recovered participants were defined by two consecutive negative NP/OP PCR tests, healthcare professional clearance, or symptom resolution. In the prospective study, whole blood, serum and a nasopharyngeal or oropharyngeal swab were collected from each participant by mobile phlebotomists. Over an approximately 2-month period, participants in the prospective study had the option of providing additional blood draws and questionnaires. Prospective study blood samples were shipped either frozen or at room temperature before DNA extraction.

The immunoSEQ Assay, a bias-controlled multiplex PCR, was used to amplify TCRbeta CDR3 regions from genomic DNA. In the original analysis: Nucleated cell counts per sample were estimated from amplification of reference gene primers within the assay. Sequence reads were collapsed and filtered to measure the absolute abundance of every unique TCRbeta CDR3 rearrangement. For each sample, productive Simpson clonality was calculated as the square root of Simpson's diversity index over productive rearrangements. Imported from immuneACCESS, the table was reduced by TCRdb to in-frame sequences with V and J called. These copies leave out some clones; in studies compared against another copy, an unresolved V gene accounts for under half, and the cause of the remainder is not known. That table supplies the V and J calls and clone size; D and trimming were determined from the DNA. This sample is represented by about 200,000 clones; around 84% of them were singletons. Roughly a sixth of the sample goes to the ten largest clones.

The data are from a study of blood T cell repertoires in COVID-19 (dated by TCRdb to between 2020 and 2021). The study in broad terms: Samples from collaborators originated in the United States, Italy and Spain and spanned both the acute and convalescent phases of COVID-19. The prospective study material was composed of cDNA or gDNA derived from T cells, B-cell-depleted T cells, or PBMCs. Deeply sampled blood TCRbeta repertoires from subjects exposed to, actively infected with, or recovered from COVID-19 were included in the dataset. The repertoires were made available in a free public database intended to serve as a resource for research on the immune response to SARS-CoV-2. The samples were drawn from the first 160 participants of the ongoing ImmuneRACE study and from 1,254 subjects provided by 6 global collaborators. Nearly every sample came with metadata listing a de-identified subject ID, COVID-19 status, age in years and sex. Where HLA class I and class II types were available, the types were taken from metadata supplied by the sample provider, not from assay-based typing.

The paper's findings and limits, for the study overall: The amount of clinical and demographic metadata varied by source and participant and was provided uncurated.

The CDR3 holds 13 amino acids from the cysteine to the phenylalanine. Only CDR3 DNA remains: 39 bases, in frame from the first base. As encoded in the germline V gene, CDR1 is SGHDT while CDR2 is YYEEEE. Trimming takes 4 bases from V and 5 bases from J, and the germline ends sit 13 bases apart. This chain joins TRBV5-6 to TRBJ2-7, with a weak D call of TRBD1 (5 bases match). The sample consisted of PBMCs or T cells enriched from blood (not recorded which). This clonotype originated in a man aged 35 to 55 who had recovered from COVID-19. The DNA is TGTGCCAGCAGCCGACAGAGCTTAAACGAGCAGTACTTC. This is translated as CASSRQSLNEQYF.